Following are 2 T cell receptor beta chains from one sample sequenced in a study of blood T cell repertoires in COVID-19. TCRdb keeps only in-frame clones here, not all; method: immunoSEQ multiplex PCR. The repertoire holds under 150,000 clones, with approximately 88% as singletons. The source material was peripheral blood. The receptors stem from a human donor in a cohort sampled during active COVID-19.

The CDR3 loop is CASSLKGTGYSPLHF. The CDR3 bases are TGTGCCAGCAGCCTCAAGGGGACAGGGTATTCACCCCTCCACTTT. The chain recombines TRBV27 with TRBJ1-6; 9 nucleotides match TRBD1. Germline V lookup: CDR1 MNHEY, CDR2 SMNVEV (reference sequence). The CDR3 contains 15 residues. V lost 6 bases and J lost 8; bases outside the gene matches: 8.

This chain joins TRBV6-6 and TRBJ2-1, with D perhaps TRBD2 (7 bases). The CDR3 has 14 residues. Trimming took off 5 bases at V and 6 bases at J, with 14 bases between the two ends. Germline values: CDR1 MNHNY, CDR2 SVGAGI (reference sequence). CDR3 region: CASSDGGQGNEQFF. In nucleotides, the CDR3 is TGTGCCAGCAGTGACGGGGGGCAAGGCAATGAGCAGTTCTTC.